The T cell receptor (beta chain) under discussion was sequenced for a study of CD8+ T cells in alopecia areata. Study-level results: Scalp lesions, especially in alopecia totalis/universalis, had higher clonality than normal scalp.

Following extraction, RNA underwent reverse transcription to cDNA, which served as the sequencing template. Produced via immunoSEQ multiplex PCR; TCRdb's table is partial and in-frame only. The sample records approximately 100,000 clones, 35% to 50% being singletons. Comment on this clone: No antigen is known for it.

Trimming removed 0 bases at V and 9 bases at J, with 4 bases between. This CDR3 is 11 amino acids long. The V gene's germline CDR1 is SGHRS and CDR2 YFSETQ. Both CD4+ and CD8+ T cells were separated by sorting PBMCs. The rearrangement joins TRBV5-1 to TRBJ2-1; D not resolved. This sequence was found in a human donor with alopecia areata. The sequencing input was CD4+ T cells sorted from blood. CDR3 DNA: TGCGCCAGCAGCTTGGATTTTGAGCAGTTCTTC. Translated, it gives CASSLDFEQFF.